This T cell receptor (beta chain) was found in a study of shared clonotypes between healthy human individuals. Study-wide context: Each donor's CD8 memory used one plate, CD8 naive two, each CD4 subset three.

Only in-frame clones appear in the TCRdb table, and some are missing; sequencing was by immunoSEQ multiplex PCR. The repertoire has 2 million or so clones, about 95% of them found once; the top ten carry about 1.1%. This clone has a single count. Other DNA sequences within the sample encode an identical CDR3. Naive CD8 cells comprised CD45RO-negative, CCR7-positively selected cells, excluding terminally differentiated effector memory CD45RA+ cells. All the donors were Caucasian adults who lived in Nashville, Tennessee. The sample consisted of naive CD8+ T cells sorted from blood. This TCR derives from a man younger than 35 in good health.

Here the CDR3 DNA reads TGTGCCAGCAGTTACGATGAAAAACTGTTTTTT. It yields the protein CASSYDEKLFF. This chain joins TRBV6-6 and TRBJ1-4, with D uncertain. The CDR3 is 11 amino acids. Germline loops: CDR1 MNHNY, CDR2 SVGAGI (reference sequence). V lost 2 bases and J lost 6, with 1 base in between.